The T cell receptor (beta chain) under discussion was sequenced for a study of blood T cell repertoires in COVID-19. Study-level background: Specimens from acute and convalescent COVID-19 originated in the United States, Italy and Spain.

The table came from immunoSEQ multiplex PCR; TCRdb's copy has only in-frame clones and leaves some out. The sample has approximately 170,000 clones, almost 85% seen once. The CDR3 extends over 13 amino acids. With 8 bases clipped from V and 5 bases from J, the junction kept 7 bases outside the gene matches. Germline CDR1 SNHLY, CDR2 FYNNEI. The clonotype originates from a woman older than 75 with COVID-19, enrolled during active disease. The chain carries TRBV2 and TRBJ1-2, with TRBD1 identical over 8 bases. Sequencing was performed on peripheral blood. This CDR3 is CASLRTGSYGYTF. CDR3 coding DNA: TGTGCCAGCCTCCGGACAGGGTCGTATGGCTACACCTTC.